A selection of T cell receptor beta chains follows, all from one sample in a study of blood T cell repertoires in COVID-19. Using immunoSEQ multiplex PCR, the repertoire was profiled, and TCRdb retains in-frame clones only, with some absent. The sample has 200,000 to 250,000 clones, roughly 85% seen once. Sequenced input: peripheral blood. The receptors were sampled from a woman of 80 years or more with acute or convalescent COVID-19. The CDR3 runs from the conserved cysteine through the conserved F or W. A D gene is named only where the DNA matches it firmly. Clone size is given for some rows only: seen once, a few or many times, or a class if the clone is expanded.

j_call: TRBJ1-5; d_call: .; v_call: TRBV19; clone_size: few; cdr3_nt: TGTGCCAGTAGTGGGGACACCCTAAAGCCCCAGCATTTT; cdr3_aa: CASSGDTLKPQHF
j_call: TRBJ1-4; d_call: .; v_call: TRBV5-1; clone_size: .; cdr3_nt: TGCGCCAGCAGCTTTAACACCGCCACTAATGAAAAACTGTTTTTT; cdr3_aa: CASSFNTATNEKLFF
j_call: TRBJ2-7; d_call: .; v_call: TRBV7-9; clone_size: many; cdr3_nt: TGTGCCAGCAGCTTAGAGATTGCGGGGAGCTCCCGGTGGGAGCAGTACTTC; cdr3_aa: CASSLEIAGSSRWEQYF
j_call: TRBJ2-7; d_call: .; v_call: TRBV4-2; clone_size: .; cdr3_nt: TGTGCCAGCAGCCAAGGATTGCAGACCTACGAGCAGTACTTC; cdr3_aa: CASSQGLQTYEQYF
j_call: TRBJ1-4; d_call: TRBD1; v_call: TRBV2; clone_size: .; cdr3_nt: TGTGCCAGCAGCGCGGACAGGGGGCGAGAAAAACTGTTTTTT; cdr3_aa: CASSADRGREKLFF
j_call: TRBJ1-2; d_call: TRBD1; v_call: TRBV2; clone_size: .; cdr3_nt: TGTGCCAGCAGTGATTTTGCCCTGACAGGGCGTTATGGCTACACCTTC; cdr3_aa: CASSDFALTGRYGYTF
j_call: TRBJ2-7; d_call: .; v_call: TRBV12-3/TRBV12-4; clone_size: .; cdr3_nt: TGTGCCAGCAGTTCCGCCGGGATTTACGAGCAGTACTTC; cdr3_aa: CASSSAGIYEQYF
j_call: TRBJ1-5; d_call: .; v_call: TRBV2; clone_size: .; cdr3_nt: TGTGCCAGCAGTCCCCGCAGGGGCTATCAGCCCCAGCATTTT; cdr3_aa: CASSPRRGYQPQHF
j_call: TRBJ2-7; d_call: TRBD1; v_call: TRBV11-3; clone_size: .; cdr3_nt: TGTGCCAGCAGCTTAGCCGGGACAGGGAATTACTACGAGCAGTACTTC; cdr3_aa: CASSLAGTGNYYEQYF
j_call: TRBJ2-5; d_call: .; v_call: TRBV6-1; clone_size: once; cdr3_nt: TGTGCCAGCAGACCCGGGACATCGAGGGGAGAGACCCAGTACTTC; cdr3_aa: CASRPGTSRGETQYF
j_call: TRBJ2-1; d_call: .; v_call: TRBV28; clone_size: few; cdr3_nt: TGTGCCAGCAGTCCCGCGGATCGGAGGTACAATGAGCAGTTCTTC; cdr3_aa: CASSPADRRYNEQFF
j_call: TRBJ1-2; d_call: .; v_call: TRBV6-5; clone_size: .; cdr3_nt: TGTGCCAGCAGACTATCAGGGAACTATGGCTACACCTTC; cdr3_aa: CASRLSGNYGYTF
j_call: TRBJ1-2; d_call: .; v_call: TRBV29-1; clone_size: few; cdr3_nt: TGCAGCGCCCGGCTGGGCCAGGGCTATGGCTACACCTTC; cdr3_aa: CSARLGQGYGYTF
j_call: TRBJ1-4; d_call: .; v_call: TRBV4-2; clone_size: .; cdr3_nt: TGTGCCAGCAGCCAAGAGCGGGAAAAACTGTTTTTT; cdr3_aa: CASSQEREKLFF
j_call: TRBJ2-7; d_call: .; v_call: TRBV12-3/TRBV12-4; clone_size: .; cdr3_nt: TGTGCCAGCAGCTCCGGGATTGCCTACGAGCAGTACTTC; cdr3_aa: CASSSGIAYEQYF
j_call: TRBJ1-1; d_call: .; v_call: TRBV3-1/TRBV3-2; clone_size: .; cdr3_nt: TGTGCCAGCAGCCAGGGACTTCAGGGAGTTGAAGCTTTCTTT; cdr3_aa: CASSQGLQGVEAFF
j_call: TRBJ2-7; d_call: TRBD1; v_call: TRBV2; clone_size: .; cdr3_nt: TGTGCCAGCTCAAGGGAACAGGGGGCTTCCTACGAGCAGTACTTC; cdr3_aa: CASSREQGASYEQYF
j_call: TRBJ2-1; d_call: TRBD2; v_call: TRBV12-3/TRBV12-4; clone_size: .; cdr3_nt: TGTGCCAGCAGTTCCTCACCACTAGCGAGGCAGTTCTTC; cdr3_aa: CASSSSPLARQFF
j_call: TRBJ2-7; d_call: .; v_call: TRBV3-1/TRBV3-2; clone_size: few; cdr3_nt: TGTGCCAGCAGCCACCTCTCCTACGAGCAGTACTTC; cdr3_aa: CASSHLSYEQYF
j_call: TRBJ2-1; d_call: TRBD2; v_call: TRBV2; clone_size: .; cdr3_nt: TGTGCCAGCAGACCGCTAGCGGGGGGATACAATGAGCAGTTCTTC; cdr3_aa: CASRPLAGGYNEQFF
j_call: TRBJ2-3; d_call: .; v_call: TRBV19; clone_size: .; cdr3_nt: TGTGCCAGTAGTGTCAACAGGGTGTCAGATACGCAGTATTTT; cdr3_aa: CASSVNRVSDTQYF
j_call: TRBJ2-3; d_call: .; v_call: TRBV9; clone_size: .; cdr3_nt: TGTGCCAGCAGCGTCAGGGGTAGCACAGATACGCAGTATTTT; cdr3_aa: CASSVRGSTDTQYF
j_call: TRBJ1-5; d_call: .; v_call: TRBV9; clone_size: .; cdr3_nt: TGTGCCAGTTCCCTTGGCAGGGGCTATCAGCCCCAGCATTTT; cdr3_aa: CASSLGRGYQPQHF
j_call: TRBJ1-1; d_call: TRBD1; v_call: TRBV6-1; clone_size: .; cdr3_nt: TGTGCCAGCAGTGAGTGGCAGGGGGCCTCTGAAGCTTTCTTT; cdr3_aa: CASSEWQGASEAFF
j_call: TRBJ1-2; d_call: .; v_call: TRBV19; clone_size: .; cdr3_nt: TGTGCCAGTAGAAGGAGGGCGGACTATGGCTACACCTTC; cdr3_aa: CASRRRADYGYTF
j_call: TRBJ2-5; d_call: TRBD1; v_call: TRBV27; clone_size: .; cdr3_nt: TGTGCCGTCCGGGACAGGGGGCGAGAGACCCAGTACTTC; cdr3_aa: CAVRDRGRETQYF
j_call: TRBJ1-5; d_call: .; v_call: TRBV3-1/TRBV3-2; clone_size: .; cdr3_nt: TGTGCCAGCAGCCAGGGGGGTAGCAATCAGCCCCAGCATTTT; cdr3_aa: CASSQGGSNQPQHF
j_call: TRBJ1-3; d_call: TRBD1; v_call: TRBV2; clone_size: few; cdr3_nt: TGTGCCAGCAGGACAGGGCCCGCAAACACCATATATTTT; cdr3_aa: CASRTGPANTIYF
j_call: TRBJ1-5; d_call: .; v_call: TRBV18; clone_size: .; cdr3_nt: TGTGCCAGCTTTCTAGATTTGAGTCAGCCCCAGCATTTT; cdr3_aa: CASFLDLSQPQHF
j_call: TRBJ1-4; d_call: .; v_call: TRBV18; clone_size: .; cdr3_nt: TGTGCCAGCTCCCCGGAGATGACAACTAATGAAAAACTGTTTTTT; cdr3_aa: CASSPEMTTNEKLFF
j_call: TRBJ1-2; d_call: TRBD1; v_call: TRBV18; clone_size: once; cdr3_nt: TGTGCCAGCTCACAACTACCCGCCGGGACAGGGATTGATGGCTACACCTTC; cdr3_aa: CASSQLPAGTGIDGYTF
j_call: TRBJ1-5; d_call: TRBD1; v_call: TRBV2; clone_size: once; cdr3_nt: TGTGCCAGCAGGGAGGGACAGTCCAACAATCAGCCCCAGCATTTT; cdr3_aa: CASREGQSNNQPQHF
j_call: TRBJ1-1; d_call: TRBD1; v_call: TRBV5-1; clone_size: .; cdr3_nt: TGCGCCAGCAGCTTCAGGACAGGGATGACTGAAGCTTTCTTT; cdr3_aa: CASSFRTGMTEAFF
j_call: TRBJ2-7; d_call: TRBD2; v_call: TRBV6-5; clone_size: .; cdr3_nt: TGTGCCAGCAGCCGGCCGGGACTAGACAAAAACGAGCAGTACTTC; cdr3_aa: CASSRPGLDKNEQYF
j_call: TRBJ2-4; d_call: .; v_call: TRBV7-2; clone_size: .; cdr3_nt: TGTGCCAGCAGCTCGGACCCTCGGGGAAACATTCAGTACTTC; cdr3_aa: CASSSDPRGNIQYF
j_call: TRBJ2-3; d_call: TRBD2; v_call: TRBV5-1; clone_size: .; cdr3_nt: TGCGCCAGCAGCTTGGCGGGATCGGTAGCGGGGAGGACGCAGTATTTT; cdr3_aa: CASSLAGSVAGRTQYF
j_call: TRBJ2-7; d_call: .; v_call: TRBV5-5; clone_size: .; cdr3_nt: TGTGCCAGCAGCCGCGGGGCCGCCTACGAGCAGTACTTC; cdr3_aa: CASSRGAAYEQYF
j_call: TRBJ1-5; d_call: .; v_call: TRBV2; clone_size: .; cdr3_nt: TGTGCCAGCAGTGTCGGTGTTCAGCCCCAGCATTTT; cdr3_aa: CASSVGVQPQHF
j_call: TRBJ1-2; d_call: TRBD1; v_call: TRBV6-5; clone_size: few; cdr3_nt: TGTGCCAGCAGGACCTCTCCGGGACAGTATGGCTACACCTTC; cdr3_aa: CASRTSPGQYGYTF
j_call: TRBJ2-1; d_call: .; v_call: TRBV18; clone_size: .; cdr3_nt: TGTGCCAGCTCACTTCGCCCCGTTGGAGTGAATGAGCAGTTCTTC; cdr3_aa: CASSLRPVGVNEQFF
j_call: TRBJ1-2; d_call: .; v_call: TRBV28; clone_size: .; cdr3_nt: TGTGCCAGCAGTGCGTCAGGGTCCACTAACTATGGCTACACCTTC; cdr3_aa: CASSASGSTNYGYTF
j_call: TRBJ1-5; d_call: TRBD1; v_call: TRBV3-1/TRBV3-2; clone_size: few; cdr3_nt: TGTGCCAGCAGCCGTTCCGGGACAGGGAGTCAGCCCCAGCATTTT; cdr3_aa: CASSRSGTGSQPQHF
j_call: TRBJ2-5; d_call: TRBD1; v_call: TRBV5-1; clone_size: .; cdr3_nt: TGCGCCAGCAGCAACCCGGGACAGGGGTGGGAGACCCAGTACTTC; cdr3_aa: CASSNPGQGWETQYF